These 10 T cell receptor beta chains were all obtained from the same sample, sequenced in a study of shared clonotypes between healthy human individuals. Using immunoSEQ multiplex PCR, the repertoire was profiled, and TCRdb retains in-frame clones only, with some absent. Seen here are some 2,100,000 clones, nearly 97% observed once, and the top ten hold around 0.13%. Sequenced: naive CD4+ T cells sorted from blood. Subset specified: CD45RA+ positively selected. The source of these receptors is a man aged 18 to 35 in good health.

V and J are TRBV5-5 and TRBJ1-2; D might be TRBD1 (5 bases). V was pared by 3 bases and J by 6 bases, with 15 bases between. The CDR3 runs 14 residues. Germline CDR1 reads SGHKS; CDR2 reads YYEKEE (reference sequence). The CDR3 DNA follows: TGTGCCAGCAGCTCCATCCGGGGGGTGAATGGCTACACCTTC. Encoded protein: CASSSIRGVNGYTF.

The V and J genes are TRBV10-1 and TRBJ1-6, with 8 nucleotides matching TRBD1. The ends lost 2 bases at V and 5 bases at J; junction bases unmatched: 2. Germline lookup yields CDR1 WNHNN and CDR2 SYGVQD (reference sequence). The CDR3 has 15 residues. The CDR3 DNA is TGCGCCAGCAGTGAGACGACAGGGGATAATTCACCCCTCCACTTT. This codes for CASSETTGDNSPLHF.

With regard to this clone: The same CDR3 is also encoded by other DNA sequences in this sample. This chain links TRBV6-1 with TRBJ1-5; TRBD1 agrees at 8 bases. Germline V gene lookup returns CDR1 MNHNS and CDR2 SASEGT. The V and J ends lost 3 bases and 2 bases, in that order; junction bases with no gene match: 0. The CDR3 is made up of 14 amino acids. CDR3 sequence (DNA): TGTGCCAGCAGTGAGACAGGGGGCAATCAGCCCCAGCATTTT. Amino acids: CASSETGGNQPQHF.

The CDR3, as DNA: TGTGCCAGCAGTGATCCCTTGGGCACTGAAGCTTTCTTT. Its translation is CASSDPLGTEAFF. The rearrangement links TRBV25-1 to TRBJ1-1; D is unresolved. Germline lookup yields CDR1 MGHDK and CDR2 SYGVNS. V was trimmed by 3 bases and J by 4 bases, leaving 9 bases between them. The CDR3 extends over 13 amino acids.

The CDR3 DNA reads TGCAGCGCACCCGGGACTAGCGGGGGCAGCTCCTACAATGAGCAGTTCTTC. Translating gives CSAPGTSGGSSYNEQFF. V and J are TRBV29-1 and TRBJ2-1, with TRBD2 identical over 14 bases. Per germline, CDR1 SQVTM and CDR2 ANQGSEA. J was trimmed by 0 bases and V by 7 bases; bases with no gene match: 8. The length of the CDR3 is 17 residues.

This chain links TRBV19 with TRBJ1-1; D is undetermined. CDR3 size: 14 residues. V lost 6 bases, J lost 10 bases, and 21 bases lay in between. Germline CDR1 reads LNHDA; CDR2 reads SQIVND (reference sequence). CDR3 sequence reads: CASRPNGLMEAAFF. The CDR3 DNA reads TGTGCCAGTAGACCCAATGGACTTATGGAGGCAGCTTTCTTT.

The chain employs TRBV30 and TRBJ2-7, with 7 bases aligning to TRBD2. The germline V gene encodes CDR1 GTSNPN and CDR2 SVGIG (reference sequence). The CDR3 runs 14 residues. J lost 4 bases, V lost 0 bases, and 6 bases had no gene match. DNA of the CDR3: TGTGCCTGGAGTGTACAGGCGGGAGTGTACGAGCAGTACTTC. It encodes CAWSVQAGVYEQYF.

This chain connects TRBV10-1 to TRBJ2-7; D might be TRBD2 (5 bases). V gave up 3 bases and J gave up 6 bases, with 9 bases separating them. CDR1 is WNHNN, CDR2 SYGVQD, per germline (reference sequence). CDR3 length: 12 residues. This CDR3 is CASSDQRSEQYF. CDR3 DNA: TGCGCCAGCAGTGATCAGCGGTCCGAGCAGTACTTC.

This chain joins TRBV11-2 and TRBJ2-3; D might be TRBD2 (5 bases). Germline lookup yields CDR1 SGHAT and CDR2 FQNNGV. Trimming pared 6 bases from V and 2 bases from J, leaving 15 bases between. The CDR3 is 15 amino acids. The CDR3 DNA is TGTGCCAGCAGTCCGTTGGGTAGCGCCACAGATACGCAGTATTTT. Its protein product is CASSPLGSATDTQYF.

The gene calls are TRBV13 and TRBJ2-7, with 11 bases aligning to TRBD2. Per the germline V gene, CDR1 is PRHDT and CDR2 is FYEKMQ (reference sequence). The CDR3 consists of 17 residues. The ends lost 5 bases at V and 0 bases at J; junction bases unmatched: 9. The CDR3 here is CASSTPTGTSGSYEQYF. The CDR3 DNA reads as TGTGCCAGCAGCACCCCTACCGGGACTAGCGGCTCCTACGAGCAGTACTTC.